The clone carrying this TCR beta chain was detected a few times. These data are taken from a study of blood T cell repertoires in COVID-19. For the study at large: Specimens from acute and convalescent COVID-19 originated in the United States, Italy and Spain. The analysed material was cDNA or gDNA that came from T cells, B-cell-depleted T cells, or PBMCs.

The V gene lost 5 bases and the J gene lost 10 bases, with 18 bases spanning the gap. CDR3 length: 15 amino acids. Germline CDR1 reads SGHAT; CDR2 reads FQDESV (reference sequence). Original analysis: Nucleated cell number was recorded as an estimate derived from reference gene primer amplification. Libraries were prepared by immunoSEQ multiplex PCR; TCRdb keeps only in-frame clonotypes and omits some of them. V, J and clone size were drawn from that table, and D and trimming were deduced from the DNA. The sample yields more than 95,000 clones, around four fifths seen once. The sequenced sample was peripheral blood. The TCR originated in a man aged 25 to 40 with acute or convalescent COVID-19. V and J are TRBV11-1 and TRBJ1-6; a possible D gene is TRBD1 (5 bases). The chain's CDR3 is CASSSPQGKGSPLHF. In nucleotides, the CDR3 is TGTGCCAGCAGCAGCCCGCAGGGTAAAGGATCACCCCTCCACTTT.